This T cell receptor beta chain appears in the sequencing data of a study of blood T cell repertoires in COVID-19. From germline, CDR1 is ENHRY and CDR2 SYGVKD. CDR3 size: 13 residues. Trimming removed 2 bases at V and 5 bases at J, with 7 bases between. Only in-frame clones appear in the TCRdb table, and some are missing; sequencing was by immunoSEQ multiplex PCR. The table lists tens of thousands of clones, about nine tenths of them singletons, with about 15% in the top ten. This clonotype was obtained from a male donor with acute or convalescent COVID-19. Sequenced material: peripheral blood. V is TRBV10-3 and J is TRBJ1-3; D is uncertain. The CDR3 is CAISEPTRNTIYF. The CDR3 nucleotides are TGTGCCATCAGTGAGCCAACTAGAAACACCATATATTTT.